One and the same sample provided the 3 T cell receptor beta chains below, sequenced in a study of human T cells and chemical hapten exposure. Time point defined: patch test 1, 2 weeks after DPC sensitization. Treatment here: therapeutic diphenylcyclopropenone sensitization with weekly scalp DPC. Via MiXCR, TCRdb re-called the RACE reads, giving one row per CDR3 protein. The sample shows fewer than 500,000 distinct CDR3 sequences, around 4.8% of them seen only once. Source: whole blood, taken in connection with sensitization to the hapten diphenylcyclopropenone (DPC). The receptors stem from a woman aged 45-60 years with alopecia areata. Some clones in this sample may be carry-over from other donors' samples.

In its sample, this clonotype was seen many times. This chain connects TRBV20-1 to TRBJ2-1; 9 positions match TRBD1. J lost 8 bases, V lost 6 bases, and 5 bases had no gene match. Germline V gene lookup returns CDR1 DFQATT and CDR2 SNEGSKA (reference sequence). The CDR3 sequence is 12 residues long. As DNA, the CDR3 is TGCAGTGCCCAACAGGGGGCCCATGAGCAGTTCTTC. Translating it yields CSAQQGAHEQFF.

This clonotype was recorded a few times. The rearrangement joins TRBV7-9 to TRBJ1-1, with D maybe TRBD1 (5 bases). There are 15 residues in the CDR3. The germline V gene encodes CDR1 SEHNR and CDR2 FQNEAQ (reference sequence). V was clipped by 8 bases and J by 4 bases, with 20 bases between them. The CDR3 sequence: CASHAGRDQGTEAFF. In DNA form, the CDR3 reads TGTGCCAGCCATGCCGGCCGCGATCAGGGCACTGAAGCTTTCTTT.

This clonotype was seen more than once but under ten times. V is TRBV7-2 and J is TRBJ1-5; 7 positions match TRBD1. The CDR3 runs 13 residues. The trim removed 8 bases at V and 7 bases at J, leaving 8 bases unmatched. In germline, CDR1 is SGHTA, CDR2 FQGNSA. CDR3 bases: TGTGCCAGCCGGCCCCAGACAGGGCAGCCCCAGCATTTT. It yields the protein CASRPQTGQPQHF.